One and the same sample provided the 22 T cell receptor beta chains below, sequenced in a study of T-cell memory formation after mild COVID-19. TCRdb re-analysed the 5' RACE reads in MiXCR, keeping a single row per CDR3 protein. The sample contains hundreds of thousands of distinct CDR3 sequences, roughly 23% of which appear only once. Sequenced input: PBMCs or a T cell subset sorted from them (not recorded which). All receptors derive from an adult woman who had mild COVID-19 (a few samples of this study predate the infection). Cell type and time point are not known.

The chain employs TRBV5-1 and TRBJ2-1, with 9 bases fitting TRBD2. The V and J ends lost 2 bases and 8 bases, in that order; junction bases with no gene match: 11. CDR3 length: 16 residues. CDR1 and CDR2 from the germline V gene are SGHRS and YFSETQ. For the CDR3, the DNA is TGCGCCAGCAGCTTCAGCCGGCGGGAGGGGATACATGAGCAGTTCTTC. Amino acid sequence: CASSFSRREGIHEQFF.

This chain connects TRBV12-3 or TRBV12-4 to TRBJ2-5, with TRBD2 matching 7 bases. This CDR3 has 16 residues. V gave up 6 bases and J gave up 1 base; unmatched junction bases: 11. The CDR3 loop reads CASSPKLAVFQETQYF. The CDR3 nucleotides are TGTGCCAGCAGCCCCAAGCTAGCGGTATTCCAAGAGACCCAGTACTTC.

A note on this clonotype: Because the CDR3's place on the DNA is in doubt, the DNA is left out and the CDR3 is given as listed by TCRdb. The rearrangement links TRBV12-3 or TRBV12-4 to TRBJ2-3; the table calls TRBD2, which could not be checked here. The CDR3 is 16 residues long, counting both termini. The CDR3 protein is CASSSSGLAVPDTQYF.

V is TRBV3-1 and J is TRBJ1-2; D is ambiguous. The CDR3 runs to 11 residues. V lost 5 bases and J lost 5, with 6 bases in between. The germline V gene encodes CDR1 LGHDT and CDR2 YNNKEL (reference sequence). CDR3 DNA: TGTGCCAGCAGCGGACTTTATGGCTACACCTTC. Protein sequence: CASSGLYGYTF. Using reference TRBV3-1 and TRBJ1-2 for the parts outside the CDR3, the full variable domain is DTAVSQTPKYLVTQMGNDKSIKCEQNLGHDTMYWYKQDSKKFLKIMFSYNNKELIINETVPNRFSPKSPDKAHLNLHINSLELGDSAVYFCASSGLYGYTFGSGTRLTVV.

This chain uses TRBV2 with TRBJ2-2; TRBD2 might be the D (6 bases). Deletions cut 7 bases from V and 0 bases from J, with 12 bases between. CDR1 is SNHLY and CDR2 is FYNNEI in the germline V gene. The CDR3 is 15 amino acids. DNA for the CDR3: TGTGCCAGCATCCGGGGCGGGACGAACACCGGGGAGCTGTTTTTT. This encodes CASIRGGTNTGELFF.

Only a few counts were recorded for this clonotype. The CDR3 spells CASSSGRDRGYEQYF. CDR3 in DNA: TGCGCCAGCAGCTCTGGCCGGGACAGGGGCTACGAGCAGTACTTC. The V and J genes are TRBV5-1 and TRBJ2-7, with TRBD1 identical over 10 bases. Germline assignment: CDR1 SGHRS and CDR2 YFSETQ. The CDR3 sequence is 15 residues long. V lost 3 bases to trimming and J lost 3 bases; unmatched junction nucleotides: 6. Combining the CDR3 with reference TRBV5-1 and TRBJ2-7 gives the whole variable domain KAGVTQTPRYLIKTRGQQVTLSCSPISGHRSVSWYQQTPGQGLQFLFEYFSETQRNKGNFPGRFSGRQFSNSRSEMNVSTLELGDSALYLCASSSGRDRGYEQYFGPGTRLTVT.

The CDR3 loop is CASSSIAPPDTQYF. The DNA for the CDR3 is TGTGCCAGCAGTTCAATTGCCCCGCCAGATACGCAGTATTTT. The chain recombines TRBV6-5 with TRBJ2-3, with D unclear. The CDR3 is 14 amino acids. The V end lost 4 bases, the J end lost 4 bases, and 12 bases lay between the germline ends. Germline CDR1 and CDR2: MNHEY and SVGAGI.

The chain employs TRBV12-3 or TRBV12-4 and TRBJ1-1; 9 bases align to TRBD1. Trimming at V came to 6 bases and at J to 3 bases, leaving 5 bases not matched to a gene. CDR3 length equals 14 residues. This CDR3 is CASSPGQGDTEAFF. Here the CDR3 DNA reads TGTGCCAGCAGCCCGGGACAGGGTGACACTGAAGCTTTCTTT.

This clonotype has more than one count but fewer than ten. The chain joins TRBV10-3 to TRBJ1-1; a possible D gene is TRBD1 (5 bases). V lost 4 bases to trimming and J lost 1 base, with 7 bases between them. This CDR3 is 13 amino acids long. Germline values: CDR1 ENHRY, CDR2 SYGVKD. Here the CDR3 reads CAISGTPNTEAFF. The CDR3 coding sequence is TGTGCCATCAGTGGGACACCGAACACTGAAGCTTTCTTT.

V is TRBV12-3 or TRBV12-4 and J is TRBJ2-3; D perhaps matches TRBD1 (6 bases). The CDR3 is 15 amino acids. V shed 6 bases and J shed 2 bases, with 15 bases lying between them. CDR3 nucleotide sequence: TGTGCCAGCAGCTCGCCCCGGACAGACACAGATACGCAGTATTTT. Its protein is CASSSPRTDTDTQYF.

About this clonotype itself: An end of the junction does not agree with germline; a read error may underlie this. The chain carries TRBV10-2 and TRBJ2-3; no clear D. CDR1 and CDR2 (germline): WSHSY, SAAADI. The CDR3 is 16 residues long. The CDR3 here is CASTESGVVRTDTQYF. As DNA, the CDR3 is TGCGCCAGCACTGAGTCCGGCGTAGTACGCACAGATACGCAGTATTTT.

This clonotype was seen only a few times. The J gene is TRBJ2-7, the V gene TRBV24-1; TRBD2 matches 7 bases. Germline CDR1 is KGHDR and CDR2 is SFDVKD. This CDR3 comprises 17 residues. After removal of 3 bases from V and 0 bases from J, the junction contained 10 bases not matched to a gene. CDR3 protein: CATSDHPGLESSYEQYF. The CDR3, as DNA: TGTGCCACCAGTGATCACCCTGGACTAGAAAGCTCCTACGAGCAGTACTTC.

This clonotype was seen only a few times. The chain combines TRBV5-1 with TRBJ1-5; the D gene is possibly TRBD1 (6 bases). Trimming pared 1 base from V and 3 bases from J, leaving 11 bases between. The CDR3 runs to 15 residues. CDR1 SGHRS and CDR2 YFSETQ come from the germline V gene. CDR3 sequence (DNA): TGCGCCAGCAGCTTGTTGGGACACACCAATCAGCCCCAGCATTTT. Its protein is CASSLLGHTNQPQHF.

The CDR3 is CASSYPGDIQYF. The DNA of the CDR3 is TGTGCCAGCAGCTACCCAGGGGACATTCAGTACTTC. The rearrangement uses TRBV5-4 and TRBJ2-4; D possibly corresponds to TRBD1 (6 bases). Germline V gives CDR1 SGHNT, CDR2 YYREEE (reference sequence). The CDR3 runs 12 residues. The V end lost 3 bases, the J end lost 8 bases, and 9 bases lay between the germline ends.

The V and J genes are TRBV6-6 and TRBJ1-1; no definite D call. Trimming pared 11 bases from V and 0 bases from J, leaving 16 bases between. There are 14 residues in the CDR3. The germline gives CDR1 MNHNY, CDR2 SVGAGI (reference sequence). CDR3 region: CAGSSTDMNTEAFF. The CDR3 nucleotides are TGTGCCGGAAGCAGTACAGATATGAACACTGAAGCTTTCTTT.

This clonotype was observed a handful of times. This CDR3 is CASSFYGGYDGEQYF. The CDR3 bases are TGCGCCAGCAGCTTCTACGGTGGCTACGATGGCGAGCAGTACTTC. The genes are TRBV5-1 and TRBJ2-7; D is unclear. Germline CDR1 and CDR2: SGHRS and YFSETQ. CDR3 length equals 15 residues. Trimming took off 2 bases at V and 6 bases at J, with 18 bases between the two ends.

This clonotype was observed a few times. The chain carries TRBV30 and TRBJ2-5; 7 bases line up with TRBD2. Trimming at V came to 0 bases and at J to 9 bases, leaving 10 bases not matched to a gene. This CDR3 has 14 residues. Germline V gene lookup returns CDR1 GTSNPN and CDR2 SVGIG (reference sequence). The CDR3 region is CAWSVLAGERAQYF. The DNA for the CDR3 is TGTGCCTGGAGTGTACTCGCGGGGGAGAGGGCCCAGTACTTC.

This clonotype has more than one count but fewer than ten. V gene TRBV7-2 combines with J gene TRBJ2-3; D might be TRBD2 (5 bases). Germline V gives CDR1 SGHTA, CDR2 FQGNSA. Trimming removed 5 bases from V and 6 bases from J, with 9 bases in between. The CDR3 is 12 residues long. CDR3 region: CASSQQRDTQYF. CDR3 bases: TGTGCCAGCAGCCAACAGCGGGATACGCAGTATTTT.

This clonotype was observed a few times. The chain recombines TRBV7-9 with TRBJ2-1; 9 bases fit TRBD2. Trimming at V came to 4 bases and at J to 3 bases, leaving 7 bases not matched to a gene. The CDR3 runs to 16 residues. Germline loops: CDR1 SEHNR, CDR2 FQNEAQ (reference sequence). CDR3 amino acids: CASSYLAGEGYNEQFF. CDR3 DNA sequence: TGTGCCAGCAGCTATTTAGCGGGAGAAGGCTACAATGAGCAGTTCTTC.

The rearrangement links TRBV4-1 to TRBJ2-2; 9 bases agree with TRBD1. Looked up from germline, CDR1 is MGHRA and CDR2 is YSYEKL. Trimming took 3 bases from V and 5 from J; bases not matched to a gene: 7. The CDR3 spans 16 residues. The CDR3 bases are TGCGCCAGCAGCCATTACAGGGGGCCTAGGACCGGGGAGCTGTTTTTT. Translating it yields CASSHYRGPRTGELFF.

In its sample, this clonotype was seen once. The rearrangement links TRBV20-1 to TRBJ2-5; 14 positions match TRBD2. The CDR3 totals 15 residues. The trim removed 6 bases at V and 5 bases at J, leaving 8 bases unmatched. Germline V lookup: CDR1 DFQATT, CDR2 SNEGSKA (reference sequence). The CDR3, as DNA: TGCAGTGCGAAACCAGGACTAGCGGGAGGTGAGACCCAGTACTTC. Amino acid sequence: CSAKPGLAGGETQYF.

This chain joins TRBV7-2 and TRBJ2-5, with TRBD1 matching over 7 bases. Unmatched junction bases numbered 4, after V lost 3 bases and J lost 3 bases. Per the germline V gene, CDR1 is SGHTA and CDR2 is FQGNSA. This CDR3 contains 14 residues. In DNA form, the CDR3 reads TGTGCCAGCAGCTTTACAGGGACAGAAGAGACCCAGTACTTC. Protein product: CASSFTGTEETQYF. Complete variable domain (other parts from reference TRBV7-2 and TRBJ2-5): GAGVSQSPSNKVTEKGKDVELRCDPISGHTALYWYRQSLGQGLEFLIYFQGNSAPDKSGLPSDRFSAERTGGSVSTLTIQRTQQEDSAVYLCASSFTGTEETQYFGPGTRLLVL.